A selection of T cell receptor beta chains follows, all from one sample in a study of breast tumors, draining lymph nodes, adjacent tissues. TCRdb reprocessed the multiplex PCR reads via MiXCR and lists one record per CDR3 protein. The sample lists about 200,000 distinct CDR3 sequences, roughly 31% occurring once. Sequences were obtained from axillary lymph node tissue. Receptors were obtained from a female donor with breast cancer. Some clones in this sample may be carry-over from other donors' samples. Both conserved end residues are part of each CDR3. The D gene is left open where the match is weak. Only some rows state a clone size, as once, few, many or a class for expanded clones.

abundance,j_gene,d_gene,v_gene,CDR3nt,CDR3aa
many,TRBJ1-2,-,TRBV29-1,TGCAGCGTTGAGGACGGCAACTATGGCTACACCTTC,CSVEDGNYGYTF
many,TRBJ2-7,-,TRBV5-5,TGTGCCAGCAGCCAAGGGGACCTAAACTCCTACGAGCAGTACTTC,CASSQGDLNSYEQYF
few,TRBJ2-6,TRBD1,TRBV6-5,TGTGCCAGCAGTCCCAGGACAGGGGTAGGGACTGGGGCCAACGTCCTGACTTTC,CASSPRTGVGTGANVLTF
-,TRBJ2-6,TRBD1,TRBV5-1,TGCGCCAGCGGCCACCAGACAGGGGCGGGCGCCAACGTCCTGACTTTC,CASGHQTGAGANVLTF
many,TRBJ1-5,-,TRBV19,TGTGCCAGTAGTATAGATCAACGCGGGGTCAATCAGCCCCAGCATTTT,CASSIDQRGVNQPQHF
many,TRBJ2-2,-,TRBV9,TGTGCCAGCAGCCCACCGGGACTTGGGGGCACCGGGGAGCTGTTTTTT,CASSPPGLGGTGELFF
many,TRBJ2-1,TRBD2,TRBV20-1,TGCAGTGCTGGACCGGGGGGGCCTGGGTACAATGAGCAGTTCTTC,CSAGPGGPGYNEQFF
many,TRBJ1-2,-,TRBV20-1,TGCAGTGCCCTACCCCCGACAGAAATCTATGGCTACACCTTC,CSALPPTEIYGYTF
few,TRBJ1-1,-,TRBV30,TGTGCCTGGAGTGGGCAGGCCACTGAAGCTTTCTTT,CAWSGQATEAFF
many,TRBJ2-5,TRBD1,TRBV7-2,TGTGCCAGCCTCCCTACAGGGGGCTTCTCAGAGACCCAGTACTTC,CASLPTGGFSETQYF
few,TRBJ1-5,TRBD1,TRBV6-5,TGTGCCAGCAGCCCTGACAGGGGGCAAAATCAGCCCCAGCATTTT,CASSPDRGQNQPQHF
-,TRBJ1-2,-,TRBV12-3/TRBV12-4,TGTGCCAGCAGTTTAGTAGATCCAGGGCCCTATGGCTACACCTTC,CASSLVDPGPYGYTF
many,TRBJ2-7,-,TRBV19,TGTGCCAGTAGTATCTGGACCACATCTACCGGGACGAGCCCCTACGAGCAGTACTTC,CASSIWTTSTGTSPYEQYF
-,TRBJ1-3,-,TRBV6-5,TGTGCCAGCAGACGGACGACAGGAACCTCTGGAGACACCATATATTTT,CASRRTTGTSGDTIYF
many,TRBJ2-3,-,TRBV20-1,TGCAACCTGGGGGTCCTTGGGGATACGCAGTATTTT,CNLGVLGDTQYF
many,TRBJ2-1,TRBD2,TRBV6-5,TGTGCCAGCAGACAGGGACTAGCGGGGCACTACAATGAGCAGTTCTTC,CASRQGLAGHYNEQFF
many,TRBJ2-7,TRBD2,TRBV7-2,TGTGCCAGCAGCAATCCGGGACTAGCAGTTTACGAGCAGTACTTC,CASSNPGLAVYEQYF
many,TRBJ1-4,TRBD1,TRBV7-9,TGTGCCAGCAGCTTAGGGACCGGGACAGGGAATGAAAAACTGTTTTTT,CASSLGTGTGNEKLFF
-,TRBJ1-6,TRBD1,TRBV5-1,TGCGCCAGCAGTGGGACAGGGGGTAATTCACCCCTCCACTTT,CASSGTGGNSPLHF
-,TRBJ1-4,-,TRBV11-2,TGTGCCAGCAGCTTAGGCACAGGAATTGATGAAAAACTGTTTTTT,CASSLGTGIDEKLFF
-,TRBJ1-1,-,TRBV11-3,TGTGCCAGCAGCCTAGAGTCTGACATGAACACTGAAGCTTTCTTT,CASSLESDMNTEAFF
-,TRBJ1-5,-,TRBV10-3,TGTGCCGTCAGTGAGCCACTGGCGGGGTACGACCGATTACAGCATTTT,CAVSEPLAGYDRLQHF
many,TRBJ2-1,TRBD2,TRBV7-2,TGTGCCAGCAGCCAGGCTAGCGGGAGAGTTGAGCAGTTCTTC,CASSQASGRVEQFF
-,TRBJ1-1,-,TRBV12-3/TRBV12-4,TGTGCCAGCAGTTATGAACGGACCGTCCGGGACACTGAAGCTTTCTTT,CASSYERTVRDTEAFF
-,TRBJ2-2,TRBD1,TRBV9,TGTGCCAGCCCATTTGGGACAGGTCGGACCGGGGAGCTGTTTTTT,CASPFGTGRTGELFF
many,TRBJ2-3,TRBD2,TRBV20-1,TGCAGTGCGTATGTAAGCGGGAGTGAATATCATACGCAGTATTTT,CSAYVSGSEYHTQYF
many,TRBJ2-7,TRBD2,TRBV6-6,TGTGCCAGCACCCGAGCGGGAGATTGGGACTACGGCGAGCAGTACTTC,CASTRAGDWDYGEQYF